The 24 T cell receptor beta chains reported below all come from one sample, sequenced in a study of low-dose radiotherapy and immunotherapy resistance in tumors. Time point here: before trial treatment. Both TCRalpha and TCRbeta chains were reverse transcribed with V-gene-specific primers. Both a constant-region primer and a V-primer adapter served to amplify TCRs across roughly 20 PCR cycles. TCRdb used MiXCR to reprocess the reads, holding one entry per CDR3 protein. This repertoire shows 100,000 or so distinct CDR3 sequences, more than 8% found once; its top ten account for more than 0.85%. This material consisted of PBMCs, taken before treatment. The receptors derive from a male donor with prostate cancer.

In regard to this clonotype: A far larger clone is off by one base, so a read error is likely. The chain uses TRBV4-1 and TRBJ2-1, with 10 positions matching TRBD1. The CDR3 extends over 14 amino acids. The germline V gene has CDR1 MGHRA and CDR2 YSYEKL. V dropped 6 bases and J dropped 10; count of bases not matched to a gene: 9. The CDR3 protein is CASSRDRGGYEQFF. CDR3 in DNA: TGCGCCAGCAGTCGGGACAGGGGCGGCTACGAGCAGTTCTTC.

This clonotype was counted ten times or more. The chain combines TRBV5-5 with TRBJ2-1; TRBD2 matches 12 bases. V was pared by 6 bases and J by 8 bases, with 9 bases of the junction left unmatched. Germline values: CDR1 SGHKS, CDR2 YYEKEE (reference sequence). The CDR3 runs to 15 residues. Written as DNA, the CDR3 is TGTGCCAGCAACCTGAGACTAGCGGGAGAGCATGAGCAGTTCTTC. Translation gives CASNLRLAGEHEQFF.

In its sample, this clonotype was seen many times. The CDR3 DNA is TGTGCCAGTACTTCTTCAGGACAGGGACTGGGATCACCCCTCCACTTT. Protein: CASTSSGQGLGSPLHF. The chain recombines TRBV19 with TRBJ1-6; TRBD1 aligns across 8 bases. The CDR3 runs 16 residues. The V segment lost 7 bases and the J segment 10 bases; nucleotides outside the gene matches: 15. Germline V CDR1 and CDR2: LNHDA, SQIVND (reference sequence).

This clonotype was counted ten times or more. The chain has TRBV11-2 and TRBJ1-2; TRBD1 aligns across 11 bases. There are 15 residues in the CDR3. The trim removed 5 bases at V and 3 bases at J, leaving 5 bases unmatched. The germline CDR1 and CDR2 sequences are SGHAT and FQNNGV. CDR3 in DNA: TGTGCCAGCAGCCCGGGGACAGGGGGGGACTATGGCTACACCTTC. Protein product: CASSPGTGGDYGYTF.

The gene calls are TRBV18 and TRBJ2-1; D is perhaps TRBD1 (6 bases). The CDR3 has 14 residues. CDR1 is KGHSH and CDR2 is LQKENI in the germline V gene. Trimming took off 5 bases at V and 10 bases at J, with 18 bases between the two ends. The CDR3 bases are TGTGCCAGCTCATCTGGAACAGGGTCCTACGAGCAGTTCTTC. Encoded protein: CASSSGTGSYEQFF.

This chain uses TRBV5-1 with TRBJ2-1, with 9 bases fitting TRBD1. The CDR3 runs to 15 residues. Germline CDR1 SGHRS, CDR2 YFSETQ. Germline trimming cut 3 bases from V and 6 bases from J; bases unmatched to any gene: 7. CDR3: CASSWVQGAGNEQFF. In DNA form, the CDR3 reads TGCGCCAGCAGCTGGGTACAGGGGGCTGGCAATGAGCAGTTCTTC.

This clonotype was seen many times. CDR3 region: CASSQDGGQGGDTQYF. The CDR3 nucleotides read TGTGCCAGCAGCCAAGATGGGGGACAGGGGGGAGATACGCAGTATTTT. The chain carries TRBV4-2 and TRBJ2-3; TRBD1 matches 11 bases. The CDR3 contains 16 residues. Germline V gives CDR1 LGHNA, CDR2 YNFKEQ. The J segment lost 5 bases and the V segment lost 0 bases, leaving 4 bases of the junction unmatched.

This clonotype has a count of ten or more. V and J are TRBV6-4 and TRBJ1-6; 7 positions match TRBD1. This CDR3 comprises 14 residues. Per germline, CDR1 MRHNA and CDR2 SNTAGT. Trimming took 6 bases from V and 7 from J; bases not matched to a gene: 6. The CDR3 here is CASSPGTENSPLHF. CDR3 coding DNA: TGTGCCAGCAGCCCCGGGACAGAAAATTCACCCCTCCACTTT.

At least ten counts were recorded for this clonotype. The chain employs TRBV3-1 and TRBJ1-2; TRBD1 is a possible D gene (5 bases). In germline, CDR1 is LGHDT, CDR2 YNNKEL (reference sequence). V was cut by 5 bases and J by 5 bases, with 12 bases left in between. CDR3 length: 13 amino acids. The CDR3 DNA is TGTGCCAGCAGCTCCCGGGACGGGTATGGCTACACCTTC. It translates to CASSSRDGYGYTF.

This clonotype has ten or more counts. The genes are TRBV2 and TRBJ2-7; the D gene is possibly TRBD2 (5 bases). CDR3 length: 13 residues. The V gene's germline CDR1 is SNHLY and CDR2 FYNNEI. V shed 4 bases and J shed 1 base, with 8 bases lying between them. The CDR3 DNA follows: TGTGCCAGCAGTGTGAGCGGTTCCTACGAGCAGTACTTC. This encodes CASSVSGSYEQYF.

The table lists this clonotype with many counts. The chain is built from TRBV7-2 and TRBJ1-5; D remains ambiguous. The V end was cut by 1 base, the J end by 0 bases, with 7 bases between. This CDR3 region has 15 residues. Germline CDR1 reads SGHTA; CDR2 reads FQGNSA. The CDR3 region has the DNA TGTGCCAGCAGCTTAGTTCGGGATAGCAATCAGCCCCAGCATTTT. Its translation is CASSLVRDSNQPQHF. Complete variable domain (other parts from reference TRBV7-2 and TRBJ1-5): GAGVSQSPSNKVTEKGKDVELRCDPISGHTALYWYRQSLGQGLEFLIYFQGNSAPDKSGLPSDRFSAERTGGSVSTLTIQRTQQEDSAVYLCASSLVRDSNQPQHFGDGTRLSIL.

The sample holds many counts of this clonotype. The chain recombines TRBV2 with TRBJ1-2, with unresolved D. The V gene lost 0 bases and the J gene lost 14 bases, with 16 bases spanning the gap. The CDR3 covers 13 residues. CDR1 SNHLY and CDR2 FYNNEI come from the germline V gene. The CDR3 is CASSEAPGSLRTF. CDR3 DNA sequence: TGTGCCAGCAGTGAAGCCCCGGGGAGCCTACGGACCTTC.

This clonotype was found many times. V gene TRBV28 combines with J gene TRBJ2-7; 13 nucleotides line up with TRBD2. The CDR3 extends over 20 amino acids. The trim removed 7 bases at V and 2 bases at J, leaving 20 bases unmatched. Germline-derived CDR1 and CDR2 are MDHEN and SYDVKM. The CDR3 DNA is TGTGCCAGCACCTCTACCTGGCCCGGACTAGCGGGAGAGTTTACCTACGAGCAGTACTTC. This gives the protein CASTSTWPGLAGEFTYEQYF.

This clonotype was recorded a few times. The chain employs TRBV7-8 and TRBJ2-1, with 13 bases matching TRBD2. CDR1 is SGHVS and CDR2 is FQNEAQ in the germline V gene. The CDR3 has 17 residues. The V and J ends lost 1 base and 1 base, in that order; junction bases with no gene match: 1. This chain's CDR3 is CASSLELAGGSYNEQFF. DNA for the CDR3: TGTGCCAGCAGCTTAGAACTAGCGGGAGGGTCCTACAATGAGCAGTTCTTC.

This clonotype was counted many times. This rearrangement joins TRBV28 to TRBJ1-2; 8 bases align to TRBD1. The CDR3 totals 12 residues. Per the germline V gene, CDR1 is MDHEN and CDR2 is SYDVKM. V shed 9 bases, J shed 4 bases, and the junction held 4 bases outside the gene matches. The CDR3 loop reads CASGQGLYGYTF. For the CDR3, the DNA is TGTGCCAGTGGACAGGGTCTCTATGGCTACACCTTC.

This clonotype was detected many times. The chain joins TRBV10-3 to TRBJ2-7; D is unclear. This CDR3 has 11 residues. Between the trimmed V and J ends, which lost 8 bases and 0 bases, there was a span of 5 bases. Germline CDR1 is ENHRY and CDR2 is SYGVKD. CDR3 loop: CAISNSYEQYF. CDR3 in DNA: TGTGCCATCTCTAACTCCTACGAGCAGTACTTC.

This clonotype was seen repeatedly, ten times or more. The chain combines TRBV5-6 with TRBJ2-5; 9 bases line up with TRBD2. CDR3 length: 16 residues. With 4 bases clipped from V and 2 bases from J, the junction kept 9 bases outside the gene matches. Germline assignment: CDR1 SGHDT and CDR2 YYEEEE. The CDR3 spells CASSQGLASVQETQYF. CDR3 nucleotides: TGTGCCAGCAGCCAAGGACTAGCGTCCGTTCAAGAGACCCAGTACTTC.

This clonotype was recorded many times. The rearrangement uses TRBV3-1 and TRBJ2-2, with 13 bases aligning to TRBD2. The V segment lost 4 bases and the J segment 7 bases; nucleotides outside the gene matches: 6. Germline CDR1 LGHDT, CDR2 YNNKEL (reference sequence). The CDR3 covers 16 residues. The CDR3 sequence: CASSLGLAGAHGELFF. DNA of the CDR3: TGTGCCAGCAGCCTTGGACTAGCGGGGGCCCACGGGGAGCTGTTTTTT.

This clonotype was seen many times. The rearrangement links TRBV27 to TRBJ2-3; 8 bases fit TRBD2. The V gene end was trimmed by 5 bases and the J gene end by 2 bases; junction bases not matched to a gene: 12. Per germline, CDR1 MNHEY and CDR2 SMNVEV (reference sequence). CDR3 length: 17 amino acids. DNA of the CDR3: TGTGCCAGCAGTCCTCGGAGTAGCGGGGTCCTCACAGATACGCAGTATTTT. It specifies CASSPRSSGVLTDTQYF.

At least ten counts were recorded for this clonotype. The chain links TRBV4-1 to TRBJ2-7, with D possibly called TRBD1 or TRBD2 (6 bases each). Trimming shortened V by 1 base and J by 1 base, and 23 bases separated the two germline ends. From germline, CDR1 is MGHRA and CDR2 YSYEKL. CDR3 length: 19 residues. The CDR3 loop is CASSQGGTGRRPGSYEQYF. As DNA, the CDR3 is TGCGCCAGCAGCCAAGGGGGAACAGGGAGGAGGCCTGGGTCCTACGAGCAGTACTTC.

This clonotype was seen many times. The chain uses TRBV2 and TRBJ2-7, with D perhaps TRBD1 or TRBD2 (6 bases each). From germline, CDR1 is SNHLY and CDR2 FYNNEI. This CDR3 has 14 residues. V was cut by 3 bases and J by 12 bases, with 21 bases left in between. Here the CDR3 DNA reads TGTGCCAGCAGTGATCGCGGGACAAGCCTACGGTGGTACTTC. Translation: CASSDRGTSLRWYF.

A few counts support this clonotype. The chain has TRBV20-1 and TRBJ2-7, with TRBD1 matching 10 bases. Germline assignment: CDR1 DFQATT and CDR2 SNEGSKA (reference sequence). The length of the CDR3 is 13 residues. The trim removed 4 bases at V and 5 bases at J, leaving 5 bases unmatched. The CDR3 sequence: CSANRDRGHEQYF. DNA for the CDR3: TGCAGTGCTAACCGGGACAGGGGTCACGAGCAGTACTTC.

This clonotype was observed many times. The chain employs TRBV9 and TRBJ2-5, with D possibly being TRBD2 (5 bases). Trimming stripped 3 bases from V and 5 bases from J, with 11 bases between. Looked up from germline, CDR1 is SGDLS and CDR2 is YYNGEE. The length of the CDR3 is 13 residues. The CDR3 coding sequence is TGTGCCAGCAGCGATTACAGAGGGGAGACCCAGTACTTC. This encodes CASSDYRGETQYF. Full variable domain (remainder filled in from reference TRBV9 and TRBJ2-5): DSGVTQTPKHLITATGQRVTLRCSPRSGDLSVYWYQQSLDQGLQFLIQYYNGEERAKGNILERFSAQQFPDLHSELNLSSLELGDSALYFCASSDYRGETQYFGPGTRLLVL.

This clonotype was seen ten or more times. The chain combines TRBV25-1 with TRBJ2-5; 7 bases are shared with TRBD1. Germline CDR1 MGHDK, CDR2 SYGVNS. The CDR3 loop spans 13 amino acids. The V gene end was trimmed by 6 bases and the J gene end by 1 base; junction bases not matched to a gene: 2. CDR3: CASRWDSQETQYF. Written as DNA, the CDR3 is TGTGCCAGCAGGTGGGACAGCCAAGAGACCCAGTACTTC.